This passage covers 21 T cell receptor beta chains from one sample sequenced in a study of identical twins. TCRdb re-called the 5' RACE reads with MiXCR, one entry per CDR3 protein. The sample consists of 1,800,000 or so distinct CDR3 sequences, about 30% of them appearing once. The sample was cord blood. The receptors come from a newborn girl in good health.

This chain connects TRBV28 to TRBJ2-7, with TRBD2 identical over 9 bases. With V trimmed by 7 bases and J by 0 bases, 19 bases remained unmatched. Germline CDR1 MDHEN, CDR2 SYDVKM. This CDR3 comprises 19 residues. The CDR3 nucleotides read TGTGCCAGCAACGAGTTCCGGATTGAACCGGGACTAGCCTCCTACGAGCAGTACTTC. Its protein product is CASNEFRIEPGLASYEQYF.

The chain couples TRBV10-3 to TRBJ2-3, with 7 bases matching TRBD2. The trim removed 4 bases at V and 4 bases at J, leaving 11 bases unmatched. CDR3 size: 16 residues. The germline CDR1 and CDR2 sequences are ENHRY and SYGVKD. CDR3 loop: CAISVSGFQGPDTQYF. The CDR3 DNA follows: TGTGCCATCAGTGTTAGCGGGTTCCAGGGCCCAGATACGCAGTATTTT.

The rearrangement joins TRBV4-2 to TRBJ2-1, with TRBD2 matching 11 bases. The germline V gene has CDR1 LGHNA and CDR2 YNFKEQ. The CDR3 is 16 residues long. The V gene end was trimmed by 0 bases and the J gene end by 7 bases; junction bases not matched to a gene: 5. In DNA, the CDR3 is TGTGCCAGCAGCCAAGATCGACTAGCGGGGAGTAATGAGCAGTTCTTC. This codes for CASSQDRLAGSNEQFF.

The chain carries TRBV28 and TRBJ1-5; the D is unclear. The CDR3 extends over 12 amino acids. CDR1 is MDHEN and CDR2 is SYDVKM in the germline V gene. V shed 7 bases and J shed 6 bases, with 10 bases lying between them. CDR3 nucleotides: TGTGCCAGCAAGAGAGGATTTCAGCCCCAGCATTTT. Its translation is CASKRGFQPQHF.

As for this clonotype: A read error may be the cause here, since a much bigger clone is one base away. The CDR3 nucleotides read TGTGCCACCAGTGAACCCGAACACTTCTCTGGGGCCAACGTCCTGACTTTC. It codes for CATSEPEHFSGANVLTF. The J gene is TRBJ2-6, the V gene TRBV24-1, with D unclear. The CDR3 is made up of 17 amino acids. Germline CDR1 KGHDR, CDR2 SFDVKD. The ends were cut back, 4 bases at V and 0 bases at J, with 12 bases in the middle.

The chain employs TRBV20-1 and TRBJ2-5, with D maybe TRBD2 (7 bases). The tail of the sequence fits TRBJ2-7 better, so the J call may be wrong. From germline, CDR1 is DFQATT and CDR2 SNEGSKA (reference sequence). The CDR3 has 15 residues. CDR3 sequence reads: CSASSVGGGPYEQYF. As DNA, the CDR3 is TGCAGTGCTAGTTCGGTGGGAGGGGGGCCGTACGAGCAGTACTTC.

V gene TRBV19 combines with J gene TRBJ2-1, with TRBD2 matching over 12 bases. This CDR3 is built from 17 residues. The junction had 3 bases not matched to a gene; V was cut back by 3 bases and J by 0 bases. The V gene's germline CDR1 is LNHDA and CDR2 SQIVND (reference sequence). The CDR3 coding sequence is TGTGCCAGTAGTATGTGGGGACTAGCGGGCTCCTACAATGAGCAGTTCTTC. Residues: CASSMWGLAGSYNEQFF.

This clonotype was observed a handful of times. V usage is TRBV20-1 and J usage is TRBJ2-1, with D tentatively TRBD2 (7 bases). The CDR3 sequence is 15 residues long. Germline CDR1 is DFQATT and CDR2 is SNEGSKA (reference sequence). Deletions cut 5 bases from V and 4 bases from J, with 18 bases between. CDR3 in DNA: TGCAGTGCTCCCCTCCGCGCGGGGGCTTACAATGAGCAGTTCTTC. Protein product: CSAPLRAGAYNEQFF.

The chain recombines TRBV20-1 with TRBJ2-7, with D possibly being TRBD1 or TRBD2 (5 bases each). CDR3 length equals 15 residues. Trimming took off 4 bases at V and 5 bases at J, with 21 bases between the two ends. Germline CDR1 reads DFQATT; CDR2 reads SNEGSKA (reference sequence). The CDR3 here is CSAKRATVGINEQYF. In DNA form, the CDR3 reads TGCAGTGCTAAGAGGGCGACAGTGGGTATAAACGAGCAGTACTTC.

This CDR3 is CASSSNINSPLHF. Here the CDR3 DNA reads TGCGCCAGCAGCTCCAACATTAATTCACCCCTCCACTTT. The chain joins TRBV5-1 to TRBJ1-6; D not certain. This CDR3 has 13 residues. V was shortened by 3 bases and J by 6 bases, with 7 bases between the two germline ends. The germline V gene has CDR1 SGHRS and CDR2 YFSETQ.

This chain joins TRBV20-1 and TRBJ2-7, with TRBD1 identical over 11 bases. Germline V CDR1 and CDR2: DFQATT, SNEGSKA (reference sequence). Unmatched junction bases numbered 6, after V lost 5 bases and J lost 0 bases. The CDR3 spans 15 residues. The CDR3 spells CSAPDRGRSSYEQYF. The CDR3 region has the DNA TGCAGTGCTCCGGACAGGGGGCGTAGCTCCTACGAGCAGTACTTC.

This chain connects TRBV6-1 to TRBJ2-2; TRBD2 agrees at 16 bases. The V segment lost 6 bases and the J segment 1 base; nucleotides outside the gene matches: 8. CDR1 is MNHNS, CDR2 SASEGT, per germline. The CDR3 has 19 amino acids. DNA for the CDR3: TGTGCCAGCAGCCGGACCGGGACTAGCGGGAGGGTGAACACCGGGGAGCTGTTTTTT. Translating it yields CASSRTGTSGRVNTGELFF.

This chain links TRBV3-1 with TRBJ1-5; the D is unclear. Deletions cut 2 bases from V and 0 bases from J, with 8 bases between. Germline CDR1 LGHDT, CDR2 YNNKEL (reference sequence). The CDR3 sequence is 15 residues long. CDR3 bases: TGTGCCAGCAGCCAATCGGGCTCTAGCAATCAGCCCCAGCATTTT. Translation gives CASSQSGSSNQPQHF.

A few counts support this clonotype. This rearrangement joins TRBV12-3 or TRBV12-4 to TRBJ1-1; 9 bases line up with TRBD1. V shed 7 bases, J shed 4 bases, and the junction held 7 bases outside the gene matches. This CDR3 is built from 14 residues. The CDR3 DNA reads TGTGCCAGCAATAGGGACAGGGAGGGCACTGAAGCTTTCTTT. Encoded protein: CASNRDREGTEAFF.

This clonotype was counted a single time. This rearrangement joins TRBV7-9 to TRBJ2-7, with a possible D match to TRBD1 (6 bases). The CDR3 is 16 residues long. V was pared by 7 bases and J by 3 bases, with 22 bases between. CDR1 and CDR2 (germline): SEHNR, FQNEAQ (reference sequence). The CDR3 nucleotides are TGTGCCAGCACCCAATGGAGCCCGGGACAACTCTACGAGCAGTACTTC. Encoded protein: CASTQWSPGQLYEQYF.

This clonotype has more than one count but fewer than ten. The V gene is TRBV10-2, the J gene TRBJ2-1; 10 bases match TRBD1. The CDR3 is made up of 19 amino acids. Germline assignment: CDR1 WSHSY and CDR2 SAAADI. Losses at the gene ends were 7 bases for V and 2 bases for J; bases not matched to a gene: 17. CDR3 coding DNA: TGCGCCAGCAATGTCTCGCCTCTACGGGACAGGGGTACCTACAATGAGCAGTTCTTC. This sequence encodes CASNVSPLRDRGTYNEQFF.

The rearrangement uses TRBV5-1 and TRBJ2-7, with a possible D match to TRBD2 (6 bases). Germline V CDR1 and CDR2: SGHRS, YFSETQ. The CDR3 has 13 amino acids. The V end lost 4 bases, the J end lost 7 bases, and 15 bases lay between the germline ends. CDR3 in DNA: TGCGCCAGCAGCGACGGGGAGGTAGATGAGCAGTACTTC. As protein: CASSDGEVDEQYF.

The chain couples TRBV20-1 to TRBJ2-7; 13 nucleotides align to TRBD2. CDR1 is DFQATT, CDR2 SNEGSKA, per germline (reference sequence). The CDR3 contains 15 residues. Trimming took 6 bases from V and 3 from J; bases not matched to a gene: 8. The chain's CDR3 is CSAYGTSGVHYEQYF. As DNA, the CDR3 is TGCAGTGCGTACGGGACTAGCGGGGTGCACTACGAGCAGTACTTC.

This chain connects TRBV27 to TRBJ1-1; TRBD1 matches at 7 bases. Germline-derived CDR1 and CDR2 are MNHEY and SMNVEV (reference sequence). The CDR3 consists of 14 residues. The junction had 7 bases not matched to a gene; V was cut back by 8 bases and J by 1 base. CDR3 DNA sequence: TGTGCCAGCTGCCGACAGGGAGGGAACACTGAAGCTTTCTTT. The encoded protein is CASCRQGGNTEAFF.

This rearrangement joins TRBV13 to TRBJ1-2; D remains unclear. Germline V gene sequence: CDR1 PRHDT, CDR2 FYEKMQ (reference sequence). The CDR3 length is 18 residues. V lost 5 bases to trimming and J lost 5 bases, with 27 bases between them. The DNA for the CDR3 is TGTGCCAGCAGCCGTCTTCTCCGGAGGCAGTTCGACGGGTATGGCTACACCTTC. Translated, it gives CASSRLLRRQFDGYGYTF.

This chain uses TRBV20-1 with TRBJ1-5; TRBD1 might be the D (5 bases). CDR3 length equals 12 residues. V dropped 6 bases and J dropped 6 bases, with 12 bases sitting between them. Germline values: CDR1 DFQATT, CDR2 SNEGSKA (reference sequence). The CDR3 loop is CSAHRPGQPQHF. The CDR3 DNA reads TGCAGTGCACACAGGCCAGGTCAGCCCCAGCATTTT.